This TCR beta chain was recovered during a study of PD-1 blockade in classical Hodgkin lymphoma. Using immunoSEQ multiplex PCR, the repertoire was profiled, and TCRdb retains in-frame clones only, with some absent. The sample carries tens of thousands of clones, around three quarters recorded once. No patient escaped relapse after autologous stem cell transplantation, and brentuximab vedotin exposure varied. The sequencing used peripheral blood mononuclear cells (PBMCs), collected at baseline. The sequence was collected from a human donor with classical Hodgkin lymphoma.

Here the CDR3 reads CATSRKTSGRIGANVLTF. The DNA of the CDR3 is TGTGCCACCAGCAGAAAGACTAGCGGGAGAATTGGGGCCAACGTCCTGACTTTC. The chain employs TRBV15 and TRBJ2-6; 12 bases line up with TRBD2. The CDR3 loop spans 18 amino acids. V lost 2 bases to trimming and J lost 3 bases; unmatched junction nucleotides: 5. Germline V gene lookup returns CDR1 LNHNV and CDR2 YYDKDF (reference sequence).